This T cell receptor beta chain was identified during a study of T cell responses to AZD1222 COVID-19 vaccine. Overall study: Second-dose timings of about 4 or about 12 weeks were pooled. General study findings and limits: Repertoires were obtained solely post-peak T cell response.

A note on this clone: Antigen: not known.

V was trimmed by 5 bases and J by 2 bases, leaving 16 bases between them. This CDR3 is built from 17 residues. Looked up from germline, CDR1 is MNHEY and CDR2 is SMNVEV (reference sequence). Method: immunoSEQ multiplex PCR; TCRdb's copy keeps in-frame clones and lacks some. The repertoire holds more than 95,000 clones, with roughly 87% as singletons. V gene TRBV27 combines with J gene TRBJ1-6; D perhaps matches TRBD1 (6 bases). The specimen was peripheral blood, collected on day 0 of AZD1222 vaccination. This sequence was found in an adult in good health. The CDR3 spells CASSPNRAGTYNSPLHF. As DNA, the CDR3 is TGTGCCAGCAGTCCCAACAGGGCGGGCACCTATAATTCACCCCTCCACTTT.